The 22 T cell receptor beta chains listed next were all sequenced from one sample in a study of shared clonotypes between healthy human individuals. Profiled with immunoSEQ multiplex PCR; TCRdb holds only in-frame clones, not every one. Found here are 1,500,000 or so clones, approximately 97% of them singletons; the top ten hold 1.2%. Sequencing was done on a sample of naive CD4+ T cells sorted from blood. Subset specified: CD45RA+ positively selected. The receptor source for this set is a man aged 25 to 40 in good health.

This clone was seen once. As DNA, the CDR3 is TGCAGCGCTAAGAAAGCGACCGGGGAGCTGTTTTTT. Amino acids: CSAKKATGELFF. V is TRBV29-1 and J is TRBJ2-2; D remains unclear. Germline CDR1 SQVTM, CDR2 ANQGSEA. This CDR3 spans 12 amino acids. V was trimmed by 7 bases and J by 5 bases, leaving 11 bases between them.

The V gene is TRBV7-9, the J gene TRBJ2-2, with 11 bases matching TRBD2. Germline V CDR1 and CDR2: SEHNR, FQNEAQ (reference sequence). The length of the CDR3 is 16 residues. After removal of 5 bases from V and 4 bases from J, the junction contained 6 bases not matched to a gene. Here the CDR3 DNA reads TGTGCCAGCAGCCAACGACTAGCGGGACCCACCGGGGAGCTGTTTTTT. Its translation: CASSQRLAGPTGELFF. Drawing the rest from reference TRBV7-9 and TRBJ2-2, the complete variable domain is DTGVSQNPRHKITKRGQNVTFRCDPISEHNRLYWYRQTLGQGPEFLTYFQNEAQLEKSRLLSDRFSAERPKGSFSTLEIQRTEQGDSAMYLCASSQRLAGPTGELFFGEGSRLTVL.

The chain has TRBV5-4 and TRBJ2-7, with 7 bases lining up with TRBD2. This CDR3 spans 15 amino acids. CDR1 is SGHNT, CDR2 YYREEE, per germline (reference sequence). V dropped 4 bases and J dropped 0; count of bases not matched to a gene: 7. CDR3 region: CASSAGAGASYEQYF. DNA for the CDR3: TGTGCCAGCAGCGCGGGCGCGGGAGCCTCCTACGAGCAGTACTTC. Together with reference TRBV5-4 and TRBJ2-7, the CDR3 gives the full variable domain: ETGVTQSPTHLIKTRGQQVTLRCSSQSGHNTVSWYQQALGQGPQFIFQYYREEENGRGNFPPRFSGLQFPNYSSELNVNALELDDSALYLCASSAGAGASYEQYFGPGTRLTVT.

The CDR3 sequence is CASSLGDGNQPQHF. Written as DNA, the CDR3 is TGTGCCAGCAGCTTAGGGGACGGAAATCAGCCCCAGCATTTT. The gene calls are TRBV7-2 and TRBJ1-5, with D possibly being TRBD1 (5 bases). CDR3 size: 14 residues. Trimming took 1 base from V and 4 from J, leaving 8 bases between them. CDR1 and CDR2 from the germline V gene are SGHTA and FQGNSA.

J is TRBJ2-7 and V is TRBV15, with TRBD1 matching over 9 bases. The germline gives CDR1 LNHNV, CDR2 YYDKDF (reference sequence). The CDR3 consists of 18 residues. V shed 0 bases, J shed 3 bases, and the junction held 12 bases outside the gene matches. The CDR3: CATSRDKTSWTGDYEQYF. The CDR3 bases are TGTGCCACCAGCAGAGATAAAACATCCTGGACAGGGGACTACGAGCAGTACTTC.

Only one count was recorded for this clone. V is TRBV25-1 and J is TRBJ1-2; TRBD1 aligns across 9 bases. Germline CDR1 is MGHDK and CDR2 is SYGVNS. Trimming removed 4 bases from V and 7 bases from J; junction bases left unmatched: 10. This CDR3 comprises 15 residues. The CDR3 loop reads CASSGSQQGAGGYTF. DNA for the CDR3: TGTGCCAGCAGTGGATCCCAACAGGGGGCTGGTGGCTACACCTTC.

This chain links TRBV27 with TRBJ1-4, with 7 bases fitting TRBD1. The length of the CDR3 is 15 residues. Germline loops: CDR1 MNHEY, CDR2 SMNVEV (reference sequence). After removal of 5 bases from V and 5 bases from J, the junction contained 8 bases not matched to a gene. This CDR3 is CASSLRQGRNEKLFF. CDR3 bases: TGTGCCAGCAGTCTCAGACAGGGCCGAAATGAAAAACTGTTTTTT.

CDR3 loop: CASSYRDGDSNQPQHF. The DNA for the CDR3 is TGTGCCAGCAGTTACCGGGACGGTGATAGCAATCAGCCCCAGCATTTT. This chain uses TRBV6-8 with TRBJ1-5; D is perhaps TRBD1 (5 bases). CDR1 is MNHGY, CDR2 SAAAGT, per germline. Trimming removed 2 bases at V and 0 bases at J, with 11 bases between. The CDR3 is 16 amino acids.

V and J are TRBV27 and TRBJ2-3; D tentatively reads TRBD1 or TRBD2 (5 bases each). The germline V gene encodes CDR1 MNHEY and CDR2 SMNVEV (reference sequence). CDR3 length equals 17 residues. Trimming took off 7 bases at V and 0 bases at J, with 20 bases between the two ends. The CDR3: CASNSEGRGPSTDTQYF. CDR3 bases: TGTGCCAGCAACTCAGAGGGACGTGGACCCAGCACAGATACGCAGTATTTT.

The chain has TRBV11-2 and TRBJ2-1; 11 nucleotides line up with TRBD2. V shed 0 bases and J 2 bases; nucleotides not matched to a gene: 6. Germline lookup yields CDR1 SGHAT and CDR2 FQNNGV. There are 18 residues in the CDR3. CDR3 sequence (DNA): TGTGCCAGCAGCTTAGATTCGGGGACTAGCGGAACCTACAATGAGCAGTTCTTC. Encoded protein: CASSLDSGTSGTYNEQFF.

This clone was observed a single time. V and J are TRBV5-6 and TRBJ2-3, with TRBD2 identical over 13 bases. V lost 4 bases to trimming and J lost 4 bases; unmatched junction nucleotides: 6. The CDR3 has 16 amino acids. Germline CDR1 is SGHDT and CDR2 is YYEEEE. The CDR3 bases are TGTGCCAGCAGCCCGGGACTAGCGGGAATCTCAGATACGCAGTATTTT. Its protein product is CASSPGLAGISDTQYF.

Many counts were recorded for this clone. The chain uses TRBV6-1 and TRBJ2-7; a possible D gene is TRBD1 (5 bases). V was trimmed by 4 bases and J by 2 bases, leaving 15 bases between them. Germline V gene lookup returns CDR1 MNHNS and CDR2 SASEGT. CDR3 length: 15 amino acids. The CDR3 is CASSGGLGDAYEQYF. DNA of the CDR3: TGTGCCAGCAGTGGGGGCCTTGGTGATGCCTACGAGCAGTACTTC.

V and J are TRBV7-9 and TRBJ2-3, with D perhaps matching TRBD1 (6 bases). Germline CDR1 is SEHNR and CDR2 is FQNEAQ (reference sequence). CDR3 length: 13 amino acids. Trimming took 6 bases from V and 3 from J, leaving 10 bases between them. This CDR3 is CASSYRETDTQYF. For the CDR3, the DNA is TGTGCCAGCAGTTACAGGGAAACAGATACGCAGTATTTT.

This clone turned up a few times. The rearrangement uses TRBV2 and TRBJ1-2, with D maybe TRBD1 (5 bases). V was cut by 7 bases and J by 6 bases, with 15 bases left in between. The CDR3 sequence is 13 residues long. Per the germline V gene, CDR1 is SNHLY and CDR2 is FYNNEI. The CDR3 DNA follows: TGTGCCAGCATCCGAGGCGGGGCTGATGGCTACACCTTC. Translating it yields CASIRGGADGYTF.

The chain joins TRBV5-1 to TRBJ1-1; a weak D match, TRBD1 (5 bases). V was pared by 4 bases and J by 1 base, with 11 bases between. This CDR3 has 14 residues. Germline values: CDR1 SGHRS, CDR2 YFSETQ. This chain's CDR3 is CASSNQGPNTEAFF. The CDR3 DNA follows: TGCGCCAGCAGCAATCAGGGCCCGAACACTGAAGCTTTCTTT.

In its sample, this clone was seen once. V usage is TRBV5-1 and J usage is TRBJ2-1; D possibly corresponds to TRBD1 (6 bases). CDR3 length: 14 amino acids. Germline values: CDR1 SGHRS, CDR2 YFSETQ. V was shortened by 3 bases and J by 5 bases, with 12 bases between the two germline ends. The CDR3, as DNA: TGCGCCAGCAGCTGGGGGACAAGAGACAATGAGCAGTTCTTC. It is translated as CASSWGTRDNEQFF.

The chain joins TRBV19 to TRBJ1-2; D is unresolved. The length of the CDR3 is 13 residues. The germline V gene has CDR1 LNHDA and CDR2 SQIVND (reference sequence). The germline V and J ends were trimmed by 7 bases and 8 bases, with 17 bases remaining between them. The CDR3, as DNA: TGTGCCAGTACGGGGAGACCCCTCACGGGCTACACCTTC. Translating it yields CASTGRPLTGYTF.

This chain connects TRBV23-1 to TRBJ2-3; D could derive from TRBD1 or TRBD2 (7 bases each). TRBV23-1 is an ORF, and what it does is uncertain. The length of the CDR3 is 16 residues. Trimming shortened V by 0 bases and J by 6 bases, and 16 bases separated the two germline ends. The CDR3 loop reads CASSQSVGQGGDTQYF. CDR3 nucleotides: TGCGCCAGCAGTCAATCGGTGGGGCAGGGGGGGGATACGCAGTATTTT.

J is TRBJ2-2 and V is TRBV15; perhaps TRBD1 as D (6 bases). V was shortened by 0 bases and J by 4 bases, with 18 bases between the two germline ends. Germline assignment: CDR1 LNHNV and CDR2 YYDKDF (reference sequence). The CDR3 is made up of 18 amino acids. CDR3 DNA sequence: TGTGCCACCAGCAGAGATCGAGTGTGGCAGGGGTTCACCGGGGAGCTGTTTTTT. It codes for CATSRDRVWQGFTGELFF.

This chain links TRBV2 with TRBJ1-5, with D hard to call. V was pared by 3 bases and J by 4 bases, with 7 bases between. In germline, CDR1 is SNHLY, CDR2 FYNNEI. The CDR3 extends over 13 amino acids. CDR3: CASSDSRNQPQHF. For the CDR3, the DNA is TGTGCCAGCAGTGACAGCAGGAATCAGCCCCAGCATTTT.

The V gene is TRBV6-1, the J gene TRBJ1-3; D may be TRBD1 (6 bases). Germline V CDR1 and CDR2: MNHNS, SASEGT. The CDR3 has 16 residues. V lost 1 base and J lost 0, with 10 bases in between. Here the CDR3 DNA reads TGTGCCAGCAGTGAAGGGACAGCGATCTCTGGAAACACCATATATTTT. Its translation: CASSEGTAISGNTIYF.

The rearrangement joins TRBV5-4 to TRBJ2-1; TRBD2 matches at 10 bases. The CDR3 is 17 residues long. V lost 3 bases and J lost 9; bases outside the gene matches: 15. Germline values: CDR1 SGHNT, CDR2 YYREEE (reference sequence). CDR3 amino acids: CASSSGLPSGSEGEQFF. DNA for the CDR3: TGTGCCAGCAGCTCGGGACTCCCTAGCGGGAGTGAGGGTGAGCAGTTCTTC. The complete variable domain, with remaining parts taken from reference TRBV5-4 and TRBJ2-1, reads ETGVTQSPTHLIKTRGQQVTLRCSSQSGHNTVSWYQQALGQGPQFIFQYYREEENGRGNFPPRFSGLQFPNYSSELNVNALELDDSALYLCASSSGLPSGSEGEQFFGPGTRLTVL.